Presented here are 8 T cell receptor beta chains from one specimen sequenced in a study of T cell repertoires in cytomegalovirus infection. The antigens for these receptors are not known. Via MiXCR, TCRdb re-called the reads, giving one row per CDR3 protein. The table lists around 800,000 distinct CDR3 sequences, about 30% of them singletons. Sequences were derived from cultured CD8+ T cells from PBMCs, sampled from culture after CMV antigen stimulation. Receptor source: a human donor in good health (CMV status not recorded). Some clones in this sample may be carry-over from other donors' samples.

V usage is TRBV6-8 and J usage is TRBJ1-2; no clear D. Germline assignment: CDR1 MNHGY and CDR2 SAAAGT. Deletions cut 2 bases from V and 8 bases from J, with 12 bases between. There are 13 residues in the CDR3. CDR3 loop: CASSYLPSKGYTF. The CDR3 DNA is TGTGCCAGCAGTTACCTGCCCTCAAAGGGCTACACCTTC.

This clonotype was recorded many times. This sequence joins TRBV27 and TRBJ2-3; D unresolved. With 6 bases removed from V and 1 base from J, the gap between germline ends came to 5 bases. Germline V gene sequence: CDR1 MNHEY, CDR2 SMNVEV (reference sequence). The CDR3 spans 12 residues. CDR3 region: CASSQRTDTQYF. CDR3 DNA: TGTGCCAGCAGCCAACGCACAGATACGCAGTATTTT.

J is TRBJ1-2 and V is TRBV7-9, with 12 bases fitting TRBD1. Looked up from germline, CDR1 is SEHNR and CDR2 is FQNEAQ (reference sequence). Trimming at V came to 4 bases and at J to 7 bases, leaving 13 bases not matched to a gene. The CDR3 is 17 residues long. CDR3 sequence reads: CASSSSGQGALVSGYTF. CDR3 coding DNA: TGTGCCAGCAGCTCCTCGGGACAGGGGGCTTTGGTCAGTGGCTACACCTTC.

This CDR3 is CASTQSGDRLRAFF. The CDR3 coding sequence is TGTGCCAGCACCCAAAGTGGGGACAGACTTCGAGCTTTCTTT. The chain couples TRBV7-9 to TRBJ1-1, with 7 positions matching TRBD1. The junction had 15 bases not matched to a gene; V was cut back by 7 bases and J by 10 bases. Per the germline V gene, CDR1 is SEHNR and CDR2 is FQNEAQ (reference sequence). There are 14 residues in the CDR3.

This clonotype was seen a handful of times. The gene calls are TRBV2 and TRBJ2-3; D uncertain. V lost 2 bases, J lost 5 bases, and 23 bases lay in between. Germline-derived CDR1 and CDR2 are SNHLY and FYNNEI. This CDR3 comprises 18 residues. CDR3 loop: CASSEFSPGRREEDTQYF. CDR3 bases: TGTGCCAGCAGTGAATTTAGCCCGGGCAGGAGAGAAGAAGATACGCAGTATTTT.

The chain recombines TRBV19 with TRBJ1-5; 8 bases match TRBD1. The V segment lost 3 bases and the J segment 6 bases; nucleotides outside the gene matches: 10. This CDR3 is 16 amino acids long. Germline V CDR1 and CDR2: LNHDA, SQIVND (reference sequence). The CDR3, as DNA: TGTGCCAGTAGTATCCCAGACAGGGGCGGGTGTCAGCCCCAGCATTTT. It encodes CASSIPDRGGCQPQHF.

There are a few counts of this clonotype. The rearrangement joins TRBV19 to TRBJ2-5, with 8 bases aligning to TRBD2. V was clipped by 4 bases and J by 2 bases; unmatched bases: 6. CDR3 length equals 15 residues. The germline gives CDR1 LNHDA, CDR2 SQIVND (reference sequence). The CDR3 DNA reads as TGTGCCAGTAGTAACCGGGGGGGGGCTCAAGAGACCCAGTACTTC. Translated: CASSNRGGAQETQYF.

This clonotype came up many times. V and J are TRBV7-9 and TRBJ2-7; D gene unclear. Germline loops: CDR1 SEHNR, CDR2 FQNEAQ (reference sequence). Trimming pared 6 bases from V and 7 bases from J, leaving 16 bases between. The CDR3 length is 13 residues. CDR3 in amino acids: CASSPPEGREQYV. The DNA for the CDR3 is TGTGCCAGCAGTCCTCCTGAAGGGCGAGAGCAGTACGTC.